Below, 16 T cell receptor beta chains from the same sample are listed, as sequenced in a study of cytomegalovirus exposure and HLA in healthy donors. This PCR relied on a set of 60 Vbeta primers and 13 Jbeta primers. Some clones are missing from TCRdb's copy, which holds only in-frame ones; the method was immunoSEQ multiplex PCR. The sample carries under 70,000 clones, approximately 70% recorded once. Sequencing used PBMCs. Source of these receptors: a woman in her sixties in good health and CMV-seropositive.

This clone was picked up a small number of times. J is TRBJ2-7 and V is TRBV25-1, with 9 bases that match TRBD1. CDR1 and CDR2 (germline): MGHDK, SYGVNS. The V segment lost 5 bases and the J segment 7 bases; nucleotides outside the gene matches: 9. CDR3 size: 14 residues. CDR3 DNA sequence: TGTGCCAGCAGTCCCGCGGGGACAGGGCGTGAGCAGTACTTC. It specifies CASSPAGTGREQYF.

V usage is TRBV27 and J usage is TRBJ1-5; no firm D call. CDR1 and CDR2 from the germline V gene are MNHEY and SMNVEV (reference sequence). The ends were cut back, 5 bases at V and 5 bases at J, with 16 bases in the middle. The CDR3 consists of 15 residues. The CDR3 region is CASSVTAFQDQPQHF. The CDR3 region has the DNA TGTGCCAGCAGTGTAACAGCCTTTCAAGATCAGCCCCAGCATTTT.

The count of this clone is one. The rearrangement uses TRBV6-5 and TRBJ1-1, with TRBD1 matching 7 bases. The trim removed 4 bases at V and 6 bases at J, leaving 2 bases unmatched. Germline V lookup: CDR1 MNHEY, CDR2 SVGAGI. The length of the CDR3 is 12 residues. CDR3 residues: CASSSTGPEAFF. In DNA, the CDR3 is TGTGCCAGCAGTTCGACAGGGCCTGAAGCTTTCTTT.

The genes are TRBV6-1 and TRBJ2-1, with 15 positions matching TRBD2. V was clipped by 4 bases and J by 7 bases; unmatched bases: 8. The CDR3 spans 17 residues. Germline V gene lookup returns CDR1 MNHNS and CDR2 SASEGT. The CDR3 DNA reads TGTGCCAGCAGTGTCGGGACTAGCGGGGGGTGGAAGAATGAGCAGTTCTTC. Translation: CASSVGTSGGWKNEQFF.

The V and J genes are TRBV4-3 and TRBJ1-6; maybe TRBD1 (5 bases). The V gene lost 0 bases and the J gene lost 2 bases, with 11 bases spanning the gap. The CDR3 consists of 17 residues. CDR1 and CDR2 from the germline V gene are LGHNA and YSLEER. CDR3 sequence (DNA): TGCGCCAGCAGCCAAGATCTCAGGGCTACCTATAATTCACCCCTCCACTTT. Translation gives CASSQDLRATYNSPLHF.

CDR3 sequence (DNA): TGTGCCAGCAGCTCATACGGGACTCTCCCTAACTATGGCTACACCTTC. Its protein is CASSSYGTLPNYGYTF. The chain uses TRBV7-2 and TRBJ1-2; D is possibly TRBD1 (5 bases). The V end lost 4 bases, the J end lost 0 bases, and 15 bases lay between the germline ends. The CDR3 is made up of 16 amino acids. The germline V gene encodes CDR1 SGHTA and CDR2 FQGNSA.

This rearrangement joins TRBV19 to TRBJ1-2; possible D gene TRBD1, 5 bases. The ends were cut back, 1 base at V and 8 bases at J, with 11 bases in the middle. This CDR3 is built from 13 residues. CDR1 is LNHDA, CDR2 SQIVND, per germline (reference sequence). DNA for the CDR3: TGTGCCAGTAGTATAGGAGGAGGGGTCGGCTACACCTTC. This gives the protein CASSIGGGVGYTF. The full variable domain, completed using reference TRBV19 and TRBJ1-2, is DGGITQSPKYLFRKEGQNVTLSCEQNLNHDAMYWYRQDPGQGLRLIYYSQIVNDFQKGDIAEGYSVSREKKESFPLTVTSAQKNPTAFYLCASSIGGGVGYTFGSGTRLTVV.

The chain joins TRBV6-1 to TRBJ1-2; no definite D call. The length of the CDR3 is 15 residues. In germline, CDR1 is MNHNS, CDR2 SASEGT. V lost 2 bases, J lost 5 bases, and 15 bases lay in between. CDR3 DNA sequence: TGTGCCAGCAGTGAACACGTCGAGGGCGGTTATGGCTACACCTTC. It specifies CASSEHVEGGYGYTF.

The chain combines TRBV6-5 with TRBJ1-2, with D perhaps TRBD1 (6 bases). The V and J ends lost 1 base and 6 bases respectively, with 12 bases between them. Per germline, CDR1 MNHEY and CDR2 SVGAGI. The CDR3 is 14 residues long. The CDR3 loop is CASSYYGAGDGYTF. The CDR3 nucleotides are TGTGCCAGCAGTTACTATGGGGCAGGGGATGGCTACACCTTC.

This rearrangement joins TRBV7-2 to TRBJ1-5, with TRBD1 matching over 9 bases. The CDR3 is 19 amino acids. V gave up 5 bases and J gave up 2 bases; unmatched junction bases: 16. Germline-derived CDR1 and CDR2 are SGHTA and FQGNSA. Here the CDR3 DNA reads TGTGCCAGCAGCCACCGGACAGGGGCAGAGGGCTATGGCAATCAGCCCCAGCATTTT. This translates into CASSHRTGAEGYGNQPQHF.

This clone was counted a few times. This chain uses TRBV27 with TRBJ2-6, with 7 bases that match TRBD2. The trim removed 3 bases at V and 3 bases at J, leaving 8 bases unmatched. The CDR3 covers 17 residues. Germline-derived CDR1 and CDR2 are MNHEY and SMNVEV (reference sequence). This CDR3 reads CASSFIIGGSGANVLTF. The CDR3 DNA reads TGTGCCAGCAGTTTTATTATCGGGGGGAGTGGGGCCAACGTCCTGACTTTC.

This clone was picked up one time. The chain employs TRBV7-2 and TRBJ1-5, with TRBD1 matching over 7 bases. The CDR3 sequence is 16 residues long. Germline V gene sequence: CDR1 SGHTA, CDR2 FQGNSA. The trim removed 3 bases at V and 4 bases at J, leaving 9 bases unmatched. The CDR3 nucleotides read TGTGCCAGCAGCTTCGACAGGGTCGGCGGAAATCAGCCCCAGCATTTT. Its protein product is CASSFDRVGGNQPQHF.

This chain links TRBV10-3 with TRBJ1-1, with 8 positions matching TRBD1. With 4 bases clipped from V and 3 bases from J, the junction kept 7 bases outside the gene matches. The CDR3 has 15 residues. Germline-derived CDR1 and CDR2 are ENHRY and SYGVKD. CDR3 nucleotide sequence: TGTGCCATCAGTGCGGGGCAGGGGGCGCACACTGAAGCTTTCTTT. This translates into CAISAGQGAHTEAFF.

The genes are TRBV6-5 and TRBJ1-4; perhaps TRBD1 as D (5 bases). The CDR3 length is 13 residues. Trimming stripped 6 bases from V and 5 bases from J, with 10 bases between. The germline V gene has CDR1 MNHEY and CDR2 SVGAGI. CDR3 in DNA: TGTGCCAGCAGAAGCCAGGGCAATGAAAAACTGTTTTTT. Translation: CASRSQGNEKLFF.

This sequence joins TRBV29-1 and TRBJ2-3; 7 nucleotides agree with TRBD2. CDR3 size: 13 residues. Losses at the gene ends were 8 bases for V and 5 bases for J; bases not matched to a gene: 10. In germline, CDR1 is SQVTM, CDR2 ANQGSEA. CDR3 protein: CSTEGGGGDTQYF. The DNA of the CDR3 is TGCAGCACAGAGGGTGGCGGGGGAGATACGCAGTATTTT.

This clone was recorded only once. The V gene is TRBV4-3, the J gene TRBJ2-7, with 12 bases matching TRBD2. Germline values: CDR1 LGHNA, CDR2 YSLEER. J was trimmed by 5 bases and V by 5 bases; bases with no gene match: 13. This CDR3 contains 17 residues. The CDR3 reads CASSSSWGGLAGDEQYF. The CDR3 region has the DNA TGCGCCAGCAGCTCCTCCTGGGGGGGACTAGCGGGTGACGAGCAGTACTTC.